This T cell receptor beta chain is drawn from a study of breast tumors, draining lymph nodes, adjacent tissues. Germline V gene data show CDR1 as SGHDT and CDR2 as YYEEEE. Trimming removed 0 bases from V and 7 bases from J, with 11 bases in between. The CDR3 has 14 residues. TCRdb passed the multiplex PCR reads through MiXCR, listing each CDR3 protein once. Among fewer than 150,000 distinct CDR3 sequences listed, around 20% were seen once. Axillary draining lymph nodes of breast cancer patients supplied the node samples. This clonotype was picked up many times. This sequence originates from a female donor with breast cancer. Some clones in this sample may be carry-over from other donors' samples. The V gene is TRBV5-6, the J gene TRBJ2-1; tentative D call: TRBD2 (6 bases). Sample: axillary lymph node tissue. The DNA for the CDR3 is TGTGCCAGCAGCTTGGCGGGAGTGGGGAATGAGCAGTTCTTC. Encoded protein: CASSLAGVGNEQFF.